This T cell receptor beta chain was sequenced during a study of T cell responses to AZD1222 COVID-19 vaccine. V gave up 3 bases and J gave up 2 bases; unmatched junction bases: 0. This CDR3 region has 14 residues. Germline CDR1 and CDR2: LGHDT and YNNKEL (reference sequence). This clone has only one observation. Method: immunoSEQ multiplex PCR; TCRdb's copy keeps in-frame clones and lacks some. Here the sample spans 100,000 to 140,000 clones, 70% to 90% being singletons. The chain employs TRBV3-1 (or the pseudogene TRBV3-2) and TRBJ2-7, with 11 positions matching TRBD1. Sequencing was performed on peripheral blood, taken 28 days after the second AZD1222 dose. This TCR was sampled from an adult who received the AZD1222 COVID-19 vaccine. The CDR3 protein is CASSQDRGPYEQYF. The DNA of the CDR3 is TGTGCCAGCAGCCAGGACAGGGGGCCCTACGAGCAGTACTTC.